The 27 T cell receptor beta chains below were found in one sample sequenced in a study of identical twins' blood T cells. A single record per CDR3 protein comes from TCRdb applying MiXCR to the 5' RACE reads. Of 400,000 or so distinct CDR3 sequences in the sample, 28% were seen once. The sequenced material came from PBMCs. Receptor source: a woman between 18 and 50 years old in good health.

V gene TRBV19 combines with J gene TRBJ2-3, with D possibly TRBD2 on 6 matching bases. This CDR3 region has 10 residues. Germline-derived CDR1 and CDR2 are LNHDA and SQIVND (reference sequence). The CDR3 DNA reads TGTGCTCAAGCGGGCGATACGCAGTATTTT. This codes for CAQAGDTQYF.

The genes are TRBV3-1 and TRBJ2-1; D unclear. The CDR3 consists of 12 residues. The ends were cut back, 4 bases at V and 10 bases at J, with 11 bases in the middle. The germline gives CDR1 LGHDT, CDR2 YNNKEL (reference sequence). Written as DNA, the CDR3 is TGTGCCAGCAGCCGCCCGGGCAGGGAGCAGTTCTTC. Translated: CASSRPGREQFF.

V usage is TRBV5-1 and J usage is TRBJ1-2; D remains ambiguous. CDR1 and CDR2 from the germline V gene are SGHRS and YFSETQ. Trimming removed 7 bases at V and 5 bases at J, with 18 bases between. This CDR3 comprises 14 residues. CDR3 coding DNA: TGCGCCAGCGGCCTCGAAAGCGTGGATTATGGCTACACCTTC. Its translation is CASGLESVDYGYTF.

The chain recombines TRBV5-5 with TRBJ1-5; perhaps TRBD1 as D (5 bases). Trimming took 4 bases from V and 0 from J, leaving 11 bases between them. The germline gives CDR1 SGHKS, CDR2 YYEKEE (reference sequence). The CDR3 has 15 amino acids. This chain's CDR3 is CASSRTGSSNQPQHF. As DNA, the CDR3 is TGTGCCAGCAGCCGCACAGGTTCTAGCAATCAGCCCCAGCATTTT.

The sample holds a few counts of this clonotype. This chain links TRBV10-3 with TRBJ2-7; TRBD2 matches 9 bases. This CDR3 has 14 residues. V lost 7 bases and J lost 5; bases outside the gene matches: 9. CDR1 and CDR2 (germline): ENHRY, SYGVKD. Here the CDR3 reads CAIKVAGEFHEQYF. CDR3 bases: TGTGCCATCAAGGTAGCGGGAGAGTTCCACGAGCAGTACTTC.

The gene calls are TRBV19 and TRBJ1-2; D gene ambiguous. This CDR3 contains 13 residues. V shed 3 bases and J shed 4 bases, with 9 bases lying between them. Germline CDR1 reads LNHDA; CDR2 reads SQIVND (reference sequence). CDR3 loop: CASSIGMSYGYTF. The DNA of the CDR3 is TGTGCCAGTAGTATTGGCATGTCCTATGGCTACACCTTC. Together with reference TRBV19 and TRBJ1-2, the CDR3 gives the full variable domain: DGGITQSPKYLFRKEGQNVTLSCEQNLNHDAMYWYRQDPGQGLRLIYYSQIVNDFQKGDIAEGYSVSREKKESFPLTVTSAQKNPTAFYLCASSIGMSYGYTFGSGTRLTVV.

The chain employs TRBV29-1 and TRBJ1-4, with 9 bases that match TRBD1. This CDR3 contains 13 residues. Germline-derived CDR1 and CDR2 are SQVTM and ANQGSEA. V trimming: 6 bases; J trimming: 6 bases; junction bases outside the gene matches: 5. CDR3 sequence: CSVQQGADEKLFF. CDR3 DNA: TGCAGCGTCCAACAGGGGGCGGATGAAAAACTGTTTTTT.

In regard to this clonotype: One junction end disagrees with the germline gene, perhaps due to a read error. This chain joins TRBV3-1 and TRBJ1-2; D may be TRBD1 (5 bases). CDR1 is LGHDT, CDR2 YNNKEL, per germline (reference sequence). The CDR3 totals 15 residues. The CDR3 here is CASSQGARGNYVYTF. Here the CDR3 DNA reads TGTGCCAGCAGCCAAGGTGCTCGGGGCAACTATGTCTACACCTTC.

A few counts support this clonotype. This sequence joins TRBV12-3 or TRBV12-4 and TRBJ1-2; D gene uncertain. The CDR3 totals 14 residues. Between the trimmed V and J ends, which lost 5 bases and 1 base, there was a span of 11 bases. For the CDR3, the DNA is TGTGCCAGCAGTAACTCCCTGTTTAACTATGGCTACACCTTC. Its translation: CASSNSLFNYGYTF.

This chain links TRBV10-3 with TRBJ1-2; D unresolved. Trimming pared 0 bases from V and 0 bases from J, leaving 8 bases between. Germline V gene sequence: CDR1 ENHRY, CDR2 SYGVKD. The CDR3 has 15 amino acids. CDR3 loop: CAISESRAANYGYTF. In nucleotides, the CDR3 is TGTGCCATCAGTGAGTCGAGGGCAGCTAACTATGGCTACACCTTC.

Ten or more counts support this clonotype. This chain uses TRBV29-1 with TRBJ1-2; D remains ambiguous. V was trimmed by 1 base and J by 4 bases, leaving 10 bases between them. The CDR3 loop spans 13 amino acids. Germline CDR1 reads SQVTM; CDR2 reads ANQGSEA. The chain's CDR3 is CSVEGARVYGYTF. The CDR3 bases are TGCAGCGTTGAAGGGGCCCGAGTCTATGGCTACACCTTC. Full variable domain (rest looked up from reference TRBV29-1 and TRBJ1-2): SAVISQKPSRDICQRGTSLTIQCQVDSQVTMMFWYRQQPGQSLTLIATANQGSEATYESGFVIDKFPISRPNLTFSTLTVSNMSPEDSSIYLCSVEGARVYGYTFGSGTRLTVV.

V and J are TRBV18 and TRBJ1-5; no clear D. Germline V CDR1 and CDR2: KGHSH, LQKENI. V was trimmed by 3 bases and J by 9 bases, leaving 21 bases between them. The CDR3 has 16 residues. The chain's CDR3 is CASSPTPRPSDRPQHF. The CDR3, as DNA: TGTGCCAGCTCACCCACCCCCCGCCCTTCGGATCGGCCCCAGCATTTT. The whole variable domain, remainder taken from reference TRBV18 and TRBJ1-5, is NAGVMQNPRHLVRRRGQEARLRCSPMKGHSHVYWYRQLPEEGLKFMVYLQKENIIDESGMPKERFSAEFPKEGPSILRIQQVVRGDSAAYFCASSPTPRPSDRPQHFGDGTRLSIL.

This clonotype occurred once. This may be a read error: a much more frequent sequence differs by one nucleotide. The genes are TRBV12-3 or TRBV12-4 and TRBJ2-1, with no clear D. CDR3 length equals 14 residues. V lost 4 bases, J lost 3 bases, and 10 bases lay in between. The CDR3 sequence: CASSSWPIYNEQFF. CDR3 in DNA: TGTGCCAGCAGTTCATGGCCTATCTACAATGAGCAGTTCTTC.

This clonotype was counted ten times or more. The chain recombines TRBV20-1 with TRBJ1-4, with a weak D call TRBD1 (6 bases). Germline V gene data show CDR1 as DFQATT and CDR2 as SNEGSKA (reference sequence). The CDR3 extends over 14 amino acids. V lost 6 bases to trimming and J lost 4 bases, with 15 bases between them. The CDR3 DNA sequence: TGCAGTGCCCGTGACAGGAGGATTAATGAAAAACTGTTTTTT. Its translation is CSARDRRINEKLFF.

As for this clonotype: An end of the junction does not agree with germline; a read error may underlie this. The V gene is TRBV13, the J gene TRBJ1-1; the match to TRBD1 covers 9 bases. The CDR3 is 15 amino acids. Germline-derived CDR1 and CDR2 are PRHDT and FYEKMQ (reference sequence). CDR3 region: CASSPRTGVKTEAFF. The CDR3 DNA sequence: TGTGCCAGCAGCCCTCGGACAGGGGTAAAGACTGAGGCTTTCTTT.

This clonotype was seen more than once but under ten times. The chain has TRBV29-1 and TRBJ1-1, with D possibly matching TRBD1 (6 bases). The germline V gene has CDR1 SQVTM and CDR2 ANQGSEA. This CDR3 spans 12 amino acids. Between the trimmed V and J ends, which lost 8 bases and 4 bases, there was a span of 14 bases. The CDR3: CSMRGAITEAFF. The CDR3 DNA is TGCAGCATGAGGGGGGCGATCACTGAAGCTTTCTTT.

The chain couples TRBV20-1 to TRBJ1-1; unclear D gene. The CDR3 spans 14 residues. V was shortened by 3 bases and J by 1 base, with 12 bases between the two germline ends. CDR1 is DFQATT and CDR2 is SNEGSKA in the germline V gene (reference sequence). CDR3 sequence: CSARAIRANTEAFF. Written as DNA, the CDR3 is TGCAGTGCTAGGGCGATACGGGCGAACACTGAAGCTTTCTTT.

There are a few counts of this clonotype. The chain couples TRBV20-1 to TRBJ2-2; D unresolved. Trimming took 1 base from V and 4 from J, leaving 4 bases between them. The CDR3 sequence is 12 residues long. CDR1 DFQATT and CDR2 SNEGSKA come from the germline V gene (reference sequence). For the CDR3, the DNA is TGCAGTGCTAGAGTGTTCACCGGGGAGCTGTTTTTT. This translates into CSARVFTGELFF.

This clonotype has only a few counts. The CDR3 nucleotides read TGTGCCAGCAGCCTTAGACAGGGGTCCTCCTACAATGAGCAGTTCTTC. This sequence encodes CASSLRQGSSYNEQFF. This chain joins TRBV28 and TRBJ2-1; 8 nucleotides line up with TRBD1. V trimming: 6 bases; J trimming: 0 bases; junction bases outside the gene matches: 7. This CDR3 spans 16 amino acids. CDR1 and CDR2 from the germline V gene are MDHEN and SYDVKM. Filled out from reference TRBV28 and TRBJ2-1, the complete variable domain reads DVKVTQSSRYLVKRTGEKVFLECVQDMDHENMFWYRQDPGLGLRLIYFSYDVKMKEKGDIPEGYSVSREKKERFSLILESASTNQTSMYLCASSLRQGSSYNEQFFGPGTRLTVL.

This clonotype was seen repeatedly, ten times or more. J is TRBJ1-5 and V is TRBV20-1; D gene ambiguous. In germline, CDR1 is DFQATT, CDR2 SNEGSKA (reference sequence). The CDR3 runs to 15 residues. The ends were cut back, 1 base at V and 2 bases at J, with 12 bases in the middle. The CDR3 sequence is CSARVGGTGNQPQHF. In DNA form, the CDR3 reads TGCAGTGCTAGAGTCGGTGGAACGGGCAATCAGCCCCAGCATTTT.

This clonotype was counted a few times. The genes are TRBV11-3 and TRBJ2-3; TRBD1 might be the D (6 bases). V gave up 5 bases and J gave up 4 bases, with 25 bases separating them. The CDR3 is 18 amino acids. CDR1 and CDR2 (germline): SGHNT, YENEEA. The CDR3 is CASSRGRGSGVFPDTQYF. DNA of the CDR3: TGTGCCAGCAGCCGAGGCAGGGGCTCAGGTGTTTTCCCAGATACGCAGTATTTT.

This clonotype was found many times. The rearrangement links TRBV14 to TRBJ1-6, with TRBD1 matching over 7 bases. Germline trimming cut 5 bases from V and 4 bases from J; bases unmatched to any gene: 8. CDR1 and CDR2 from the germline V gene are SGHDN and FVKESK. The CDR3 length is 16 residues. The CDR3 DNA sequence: TGTGCCAGCAGCAAAACGGGACAGATTTATAATTCACCCCTCCACTTT. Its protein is CASSKTGQIYNSPLHF.

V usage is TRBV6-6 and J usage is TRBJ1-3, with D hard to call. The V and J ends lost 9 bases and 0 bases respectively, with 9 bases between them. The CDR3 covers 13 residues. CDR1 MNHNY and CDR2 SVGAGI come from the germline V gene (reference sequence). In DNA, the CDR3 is TGTGCCAGTGCAGAATACTCTGGAAACACCATATATTTT. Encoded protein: CASAEYSGNTIYF.

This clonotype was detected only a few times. CDR3 DNA: TGTGCCAGCAGTAGGATCACAGGGAACACTGAAGCTTTCTTT. Translated, it gives CASSRITGNTEAFF. This chain joins TRBV27 and TRBJ1-1; a weak D match, TRBD1 (5 bases). The CDR3 spans 14 residues. The V end was cut by 5 bases, the J end by 1 base, with 11 bases between. The germline gives CDR1 MNHEY, CDR2 SMNVEV (reference sequence).

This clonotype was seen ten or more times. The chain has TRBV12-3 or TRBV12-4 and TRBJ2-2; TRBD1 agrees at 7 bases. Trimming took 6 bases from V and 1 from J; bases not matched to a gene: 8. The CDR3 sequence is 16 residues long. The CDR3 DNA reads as TGTGCCAGCAGCCACCGACAGGGACAGAACACCGGGGAGCTGTTTTTT. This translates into CASSHRQGQNTGELFF.

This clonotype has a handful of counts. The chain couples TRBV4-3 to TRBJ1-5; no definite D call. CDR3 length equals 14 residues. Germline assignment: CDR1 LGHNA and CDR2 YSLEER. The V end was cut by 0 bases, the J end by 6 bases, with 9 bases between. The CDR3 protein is CASSQEPRSQPQHF. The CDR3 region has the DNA TGCGCCAGCAGCCAAGAACCGAGGTCTCAGCCCCAGCATTTT.

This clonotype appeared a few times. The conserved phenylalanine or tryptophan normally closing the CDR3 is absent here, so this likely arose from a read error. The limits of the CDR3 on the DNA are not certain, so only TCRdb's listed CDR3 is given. The chain's CDR3 is CASSSPGTDL. This chain uses TRBV2 with TRBJ1-2; TRBD1 reflects the table's D call only, with no check against the DNA. The germline V gene encodes CDR1 SNHLY and CDR2 FYNNEI. The CDR3 numbers 10 amino acids, ends counted.